A single sample gave rise to the 14 T cell receptor beta chains below, sequenced in a study of shared clonotypes between healthy human individuals. The assay was immunoSEQ multiplex PCR, and TCRdb's table has in-frame clones only and misses some. Here the sample spans approximately 2.4 million clones, almost 96% being singletons. The sequenced sample was naive CD4+ T cells sorted from blood. Noted subset: CD45RA+ positively selected. The source is a man aged 18 to 30 in good health.

This chain links TRBV6-5 with TRBJ1-2, with D possibly matching TRBD1 (6 bases). The germline gives CDR1 MNHEY, CDR2 SVGAGI. CDR3 length equals 12 residues. Deletions cut 5 bases from V and 4 bases from J, with 8 bases between. The CDR3 loop is CASSQGFYGYTF. The CDR3 region has the DNA TGTGCCAGCAGTCAGGGGTTCTATGGCTACACCTTC.

The chain recombines TRBV5-1 with TRBJ1-6; 8 bases are shared with TRBD1. The CDR3 extends over 16 amino acids. CDR1 and CDR2 from the germline V gene are SGHRS and YFSETQ. Trimming removed 0 bases from V and 5 bases from J; junction bases left unmatched: 4. CDR3 sequence: CASSLAQGGNNSPLHF. CDR3 nucleotides: TGCGCCAGCAGCTTGGCACAGGGGGGGAATAATTCACCCCTCCACTTT.

The chain links TRBV6-6 to TRBJ2-3, with D uncertain. V was cut by 6 bases and J by 4 bases, with 11 bases left in between. Germline V lookup: CDR1 MNHNY, CDR2 SVGAGI (reference sequence). The CDR3 is 13 amino acids. The CDR3 reads CASSANVADTQYF. CDR3 in DNA: TGTGCCAGCAGCGCGAATGTGGCAGATACGCAGTATTTT.

This clone was picked up one time. Different DNA sequences within this sample yield the same CDR3. V and J are TRBV4-1 and TRBJ2-1; the D is unclear. The germline V and J ends were trimmed by 0 bases and 0 bases, with 12 bases remaining between them. The CDR3 consists of 17 residues. The germline V gene has CDR1 MGHRA and CDR2 YSYEKL. This chain's CDR3 is CASSQDPAASSYNEQFF. For the CDR3, the DNA is TGCGCCAGCAGCCAAGATCCGGCAGCTAGCTCCTACAATGAGCAGTTCTTC.

The V gene is TRBV30, the J gene TRBJ2-2; 9 bases are shared with TRBD2. V lost 4 bases to trimming and J lost 7 bases; unmatched junction nucleotides: 10. From germline, CDR1 is GTSNPN and CDR2 SVGIG (reference sequence). This CDR3 region has 15 residues. CDR3 protein: CAWKQGSGSVGELFF. CDR3 coding DNA: TGTGCCTGGAAACAAGGTAGCGGGAGTGTCGGGGAGCTGTTTTTT.

The J gene is TRBJ2-2, the V gene TRBV15; D might be TRBD2 (7 bases). The CDR3 length is 16 residues. Between the trimmed V and J ends, which lost 3 bases and 6 bases, there was a span of 17 bases. Germline-derived CDR1 and CDR2 are LNHNV and YYDKDF (reference sequence). The CDR3 protein is CATSRETGLVAGELFF. The CDR3, as DNA: TGTGCCACCAGCAGGGAGACAGGACTAGTTGCCGGGGAGCTGTTTTTT.

The J gene is TRBJ2-1, the V gene TRBV6-5; 12 bases align to TRBD2. V was pared by 0 bases and J by 11 bases, with 5 bases of the junction left unmatched. The CDR3 spans 15 residues. Germline V gives CDR1 MNHEY, CDR2 SVGAGI. The CDR3 loop reads CASSYSWLAGGQQFF. As DNA, the CDR3 is TGTGCCAGCAGTTACTCGTGGCTAGCGGGGGGGCAGCAGTTCTTC.

The chain uses TRBV7-2 and TRBJ2-4, with D possibly TRBD1 on 6 matching bases. The CDR3 length is 16 residues. V was cut by 3 bases and J by 0 bases, with 12 bases left in between. Germline assignment: CDR1 SGHTA and CDR2 FQGNSA. CDR3 in DNA: TGTGCCAGCAGCTTTCGGACAGCCGGAGCCAAAAACATTCAGTACTTC. Translated, it gives CASSFRTAGAKNIQYF.

V usage is TRBV7-2 and J usage is TRBJ1-1; 10 nucleotides match TRBD1. V lost 1 base, J lost 4 bases, and 3 bases stayed unmatched. The germline gives CDR1 SGHTA, CDR2 FQGNSA. CDR3 length: 15 residues. CDR3 region: CASSLGQGAVTEAFF. CDR3 sequence (DNA): TGTGCCAGCAGCTTAGGACAGGGGGCGGTCACTGAAGCTTTCTTT.

This clone appeared once. V and J are TRBV5-6 and TRBJ1-5, with D unclear. Germline V gene sequence: CDR1 SGHDT, CDR2 YYEEEE. The ends were cut back, 1 base at V and 4 bases at J, with 6 bases in the middle. This CDR3 contains 13 residues. CDR3 in amino acids: CASSLSANQPQHF. In DNA form, the CDR3 reads TGTGCCAGCAGCTTGAGTGCAAATCAGCCCCAGCATTTT. The whole variable domain, remainder taken from reference TRBV5-6 and TRBJ1-5, is DAGVTQSPTHLIKTRGQQVTLRCSPKSGHDTVSWYQQALGQGPQFIFQYYEEEERQRGNFPDRFSGHQFPNYSSELNVNALLLGDSALYLCASSLSANQPQHFGDGTRLSIL.

The CDR3 sequence: CTSSQDRCGSCTETQYF. The CDR3 nucleotides are TGCACCAGCAGCCAAGATCGATGCGGGAGCTGCACCGAGACCCAGTACTTC. The genes are TRBV1 and TRBJ2-5; the D call of TRBD2 is as the table states it, not checked on the DNA. TRBV1 is designated a pseudogene. CDR3 length: 17 residues.

On this clone: Distinct nucleotide sequences in the sample also encode this CDR3. This sequence joins TRBV5-1 and TRBJ1-3; D not certain. Germline CDR1 and CDR2: SGHRS and YFSETQ. Trimming pared 4 bases from V and 0 bases from J, leaving 8 bases between. The CDR3 has 14 amino acids. The CDR3 here is CASSGGSSGNTIYF. CDR3 DNA sequence: TGCGCCAGCAGCGGCGGGAGCTCTGGAAACACCATATATTTT.

In this sample, this clone turned up once. The chain recombines TRBV25-1 with TRBJ1-1; D unresolved. The germline CDR1 and CDR2 sequences are MGHDK and SYGVNS. The V end lost 0 bases, the J end lost 1 base, and 12 bases lay between the germline ends. This CDR3 contains 16 residues. The CDR3 loop is CASSEYNGRPNTEAFF. CDR3 DNA: TGTGCCAGCAGTGAATATAACGGACGCCCGAACACTGAAGCTTTCTTT.

The chain is built from TRBV20-1 and TRBJ2-7; no definite D call. Trimming took off 7 bases at V and 4 bases at J, with 11 bases between the two ends. From germline, CDR1 is DFQATT and CDR2 SNEGSKA (reference sequence). The CDR3 runs to 11 residues. CDR3 DNA sequence: TGCAGTGTGAACACTTTGTACGAGCAGTACTTC. Its translation is CSVNTLYEQYF.